Listed below are T cell receptor beta chains from one sample, sequenced in a study of T cell repertoires in cytomegalovirus infection. MiXCR was run by TCRdb on the reads, yielding one entry per CDR3 protein. The sample lists some 170,000 distinct CDR3 sequences; 15% to 20% were seen once. The sample taken for sequencing was CD8+ T cells from PBMCs. Every receptor here comes from a human donor in good health (CMV status not recorded). Some clones in this sample may be carry-over from other donors' samples. Each CDR3 is given with its conserved first and last residue. A D gene is named only where the DNA matches it firmly. Size is omitted from some rows. Given values are once, few, many or a class for expanded clones.

CDR3nt	CDR3aa	j_gene	v_gene	d_gene	abundance
TGTGCCAGCAGCCCGCCGGGACTGACATCTGAAGCTTTCTTT	CASSPPGLTSEAFF	TRBJ1-1	TRBV5-5	-	-
TGCAGCGTTGACGCGGGGGCAAGGGACGAGCAGTACTTC	CSVDAGARDEQYF	TRBJ2-7	TRBV29-1	-	few
TGTGCCACCTCGGGACTATCCTACGAGCAGTACTTC	CATSGLSYEQYF	TRBJ2-7	TRBV15	TRBD2	-
TGTGCCAGCAGCGCCCCTGACAGGGGGCGGCCAGATACGCAGTATTTT	CASSAPDRGRPDTQYF	TRBJ2-3	TRBV7-9	TRBD1	-
TGTGCCAGCAGCCCTGGGACCGCTACCTACGAGCAGTACTTC	CASSPGTATYEQYF	TRBJ2-7	TRBV7-9	-	-
TGTGCCAGCAGCTTAGACTACGGGACAGATACGCAGTATTTT	CASSLDYGTDTQYF	TRBJ2-3	TRBV7-9	-	-
TGTGCCAGCAGCTCCTGGCTAGCGGGGACCTACGAGCAGTACTTC	CASSSWLAGTYEQYF	TRBJ2-7	TRBV7-2	TRBD2	many
TGCGCCAGCAGCCATACCCCGGACGGTGAGCAGTTCTTC	CASSHTPDGEQFF	TRBJ2-1	TRBV4-1	-	-
TGTGCCAGCAGAAGGCTAGCGGGGGGGCAAGAGACCCAGTACTTC	CASRRLAGGQETQYF	TRBJ2-5	TRBV7-9	TRBD2	few
TGTGCCAGCACCCTTTATGGGACTAGCGGGGGGCCGGGGCAGTTCTTC	CASTLYGTSGGPGQFF	TRBJ2-1	TRBV27	TRBD2	-